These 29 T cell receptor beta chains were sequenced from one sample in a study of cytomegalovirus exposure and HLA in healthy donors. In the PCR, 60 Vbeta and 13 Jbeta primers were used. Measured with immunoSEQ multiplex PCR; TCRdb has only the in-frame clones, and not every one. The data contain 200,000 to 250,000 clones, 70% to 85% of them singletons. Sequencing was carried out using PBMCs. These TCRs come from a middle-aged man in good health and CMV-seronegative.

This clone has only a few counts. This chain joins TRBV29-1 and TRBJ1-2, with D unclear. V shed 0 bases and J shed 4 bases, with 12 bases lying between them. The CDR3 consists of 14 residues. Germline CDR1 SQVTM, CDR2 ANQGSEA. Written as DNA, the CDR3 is TGCAGCGTTGAAGATCAGCCCCACAGCTATGGCTACACCTTC. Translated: CSVEDQPHSYGYTF.

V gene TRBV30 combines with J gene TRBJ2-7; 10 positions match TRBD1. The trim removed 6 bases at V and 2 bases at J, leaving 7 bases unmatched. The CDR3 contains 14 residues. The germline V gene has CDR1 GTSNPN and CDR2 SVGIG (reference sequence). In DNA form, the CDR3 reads TGTGCCTGCGTCCGGACAGGGGGACCCTACGAGCAGTACTTC. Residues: CACVRTGGPYEQYF.

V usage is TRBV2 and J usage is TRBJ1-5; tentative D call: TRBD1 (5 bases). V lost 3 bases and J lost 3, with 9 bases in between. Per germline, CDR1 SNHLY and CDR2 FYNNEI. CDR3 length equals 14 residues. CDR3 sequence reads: CASSEVGANQPQHF. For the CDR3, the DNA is TGTGCCAGCAGTGAGGTAGGGGCCAATCAGCCCCAGCATTTT.

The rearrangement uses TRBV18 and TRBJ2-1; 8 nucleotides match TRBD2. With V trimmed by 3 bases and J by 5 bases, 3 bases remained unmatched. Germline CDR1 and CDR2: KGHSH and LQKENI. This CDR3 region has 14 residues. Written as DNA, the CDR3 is TGTGCCAGCTCACCGGGACTAGATAACAATGAGCAGTTCTTC. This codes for CASSPGLDNNEQFF.

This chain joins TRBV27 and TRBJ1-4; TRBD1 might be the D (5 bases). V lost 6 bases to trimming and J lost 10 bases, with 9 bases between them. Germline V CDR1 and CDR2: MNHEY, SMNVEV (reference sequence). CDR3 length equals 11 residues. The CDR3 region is CASSQGGKLFF. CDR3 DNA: TGTGCCAGCAGCCAGGGCGGAAAACTGTTTTTT.

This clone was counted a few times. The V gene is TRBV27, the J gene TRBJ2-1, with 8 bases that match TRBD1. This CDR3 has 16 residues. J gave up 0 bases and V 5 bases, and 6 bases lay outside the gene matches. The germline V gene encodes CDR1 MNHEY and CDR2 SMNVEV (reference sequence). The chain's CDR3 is CASSPPDRVSYNEQFF. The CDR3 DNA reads TGTGCCAGCAGTCCCCCGGACAGGGTCTCCTACAATGAGCAGTTCTTC.

The CDR3, as DNA: TGTGCCAGCAGCCAAGATATGGGACTCGGGGAGCTGTTTTTT. It specifies CASSQDMGLGELFF. V usage is TRBV4-2 and J usage is TRBJ2-2; D may be TRBD2 (6 bases). The V gene lost 0 bases and the J gene lost 7 bases, with 9 bases spanning the gap. The CDR3 has 14 residues. Germline CDR1 reads LGHNA; CDR2 reads YNFKEQ.

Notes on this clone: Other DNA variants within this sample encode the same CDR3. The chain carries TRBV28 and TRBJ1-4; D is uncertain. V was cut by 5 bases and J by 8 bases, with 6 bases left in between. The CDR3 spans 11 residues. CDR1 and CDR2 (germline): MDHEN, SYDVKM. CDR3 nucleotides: TGTGCCAGCAGTCTGCGCGAAAAACTGTTTTTT. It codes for CASSLREKLFF.

CDR3 nucleotides: TGCGCCAGCTCGGAGATCCAGGGTTTCACAGATACGCAGTATTTT. Its translation is CASSEIQGFTDTQYF. V usage is TRBV5-1 and J usage is TRBJ2-3; D perhaps matches TRBD1 (5 bases). Trimming took 7 bases from V and 2 from J, leaving 17 bases between them. The germline gives CDR1 SGHRS, CDR2 YFSETQ. The CDR3 loop spans 15 amino acids.

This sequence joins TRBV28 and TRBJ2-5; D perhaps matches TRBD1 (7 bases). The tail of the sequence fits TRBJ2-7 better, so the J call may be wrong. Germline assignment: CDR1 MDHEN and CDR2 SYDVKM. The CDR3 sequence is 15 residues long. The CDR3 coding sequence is TGTGCCAGCAGTTATGGAGGGACAGATCGCTACGAGCAGTACTTC. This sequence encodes CASSYGGTDRYEQYF.

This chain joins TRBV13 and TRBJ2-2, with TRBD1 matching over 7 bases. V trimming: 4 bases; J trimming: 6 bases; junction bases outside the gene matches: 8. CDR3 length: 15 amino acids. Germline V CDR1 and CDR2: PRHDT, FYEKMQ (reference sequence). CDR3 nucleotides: TGTGCCAGCAGCTCGAACAGGGGATTTGCCGGGGAGCTGTTTTTT. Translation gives CASSSNRGFAGELFF.

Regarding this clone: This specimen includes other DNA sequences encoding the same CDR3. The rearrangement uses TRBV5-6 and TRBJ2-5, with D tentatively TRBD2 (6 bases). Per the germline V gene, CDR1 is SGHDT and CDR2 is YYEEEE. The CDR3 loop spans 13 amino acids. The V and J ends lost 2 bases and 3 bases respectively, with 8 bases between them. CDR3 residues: CASSFGTEETQYF. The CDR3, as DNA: TGTGCCAGCAGCTTCGGGACTGAAGAGACCCAGTACTTC.

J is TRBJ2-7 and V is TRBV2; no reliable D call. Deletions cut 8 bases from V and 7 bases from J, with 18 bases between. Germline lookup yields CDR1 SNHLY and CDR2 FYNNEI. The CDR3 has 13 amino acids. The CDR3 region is CASSPGMVEEQYF. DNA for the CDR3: TGTGCCAGCTCTCCGGGTATGGTCGAGGAGCAGTACTTC.

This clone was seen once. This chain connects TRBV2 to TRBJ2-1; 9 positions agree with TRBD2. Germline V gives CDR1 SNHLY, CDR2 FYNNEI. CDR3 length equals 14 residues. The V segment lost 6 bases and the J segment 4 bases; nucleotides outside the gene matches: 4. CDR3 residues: CASRETSGYNEQFF. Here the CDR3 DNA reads TGTGCCAGCAGGGAAACTAGCGGGTACAATGAGCAGTTCTTC.

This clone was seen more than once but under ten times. DNA of the CDR3: TGTGCCAGCAGGGGGACTAGCGGGAGTTCAGATACGCAGTATTTT. Its protein product is CASRGTSGSSDTQYF. V and J are TRBV7-8 and TRBJ2-3; 14 positions match TRBD2. The CDR3 is 15 residues long. V dropped 6 bases and J dropped 4; count of bases not matched to a gene: 3. Germline V gene lookup returns CDR1 SGHVS and CDR2 FQNEAQ.

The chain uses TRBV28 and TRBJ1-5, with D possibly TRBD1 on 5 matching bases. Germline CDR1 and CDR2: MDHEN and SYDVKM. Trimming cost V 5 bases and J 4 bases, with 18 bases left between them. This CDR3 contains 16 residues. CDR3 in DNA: TGTGCCAGCAGTCCTCCGGACATTGGGATGAATCAGCCCCAGCATTTT. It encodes CASSPPDIGMNQPQHF.

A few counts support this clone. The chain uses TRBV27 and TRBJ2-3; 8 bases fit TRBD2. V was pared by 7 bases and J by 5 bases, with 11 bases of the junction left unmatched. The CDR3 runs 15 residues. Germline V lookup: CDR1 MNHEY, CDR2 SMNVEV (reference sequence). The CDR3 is CASTTLAGRRDTQYF. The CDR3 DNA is TGTGCCAGCACTACATTAGCGGGGAGGAGAGATACGCAGTATTTT.

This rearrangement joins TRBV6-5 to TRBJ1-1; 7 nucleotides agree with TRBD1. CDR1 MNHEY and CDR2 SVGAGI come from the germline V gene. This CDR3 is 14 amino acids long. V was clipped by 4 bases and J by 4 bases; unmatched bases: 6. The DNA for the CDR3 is TGTGCCAGCAGTTCTCACAGGGGTGGCACTGAAGCTTTCTTT. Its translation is CASSSHRGGTEAFF.

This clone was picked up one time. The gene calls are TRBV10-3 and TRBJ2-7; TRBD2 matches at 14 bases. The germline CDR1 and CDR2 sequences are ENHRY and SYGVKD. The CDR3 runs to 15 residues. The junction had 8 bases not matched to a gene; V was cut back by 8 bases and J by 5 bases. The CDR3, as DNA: TGTGCCATCGGGGGGACTAGCGGGAGTGTCAACGAGCAGTACTTC. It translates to CAIGGTSGSVNEQYF.

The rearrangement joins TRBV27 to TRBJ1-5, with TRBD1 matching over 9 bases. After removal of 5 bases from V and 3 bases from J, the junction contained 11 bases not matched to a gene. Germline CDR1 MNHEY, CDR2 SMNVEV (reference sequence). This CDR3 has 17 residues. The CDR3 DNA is TGTGCCAGCAGTCCGAGACAGGGGGTATCGGACAATCAGCCCCAGCATTTT. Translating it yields CASSPRQGVSDNQPQHF.

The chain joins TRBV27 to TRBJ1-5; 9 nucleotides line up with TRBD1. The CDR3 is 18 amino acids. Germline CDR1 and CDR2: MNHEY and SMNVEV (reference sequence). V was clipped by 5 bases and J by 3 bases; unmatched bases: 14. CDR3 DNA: TGTGCCAGCAGTCCCGTTGGGGGTCGGACAGGGGTCAATCAGCCCCAGCATTTT. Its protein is CASSPVGGRTGVNQPQHF.

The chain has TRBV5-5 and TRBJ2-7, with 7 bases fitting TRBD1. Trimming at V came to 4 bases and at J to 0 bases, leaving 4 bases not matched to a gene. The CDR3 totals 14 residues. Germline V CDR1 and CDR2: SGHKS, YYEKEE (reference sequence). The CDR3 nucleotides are TGTGCCAGCAGCCTCTGGACAGGCTCCTACGAGCAGTACTTC. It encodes CASSLWTGSYEQYF.

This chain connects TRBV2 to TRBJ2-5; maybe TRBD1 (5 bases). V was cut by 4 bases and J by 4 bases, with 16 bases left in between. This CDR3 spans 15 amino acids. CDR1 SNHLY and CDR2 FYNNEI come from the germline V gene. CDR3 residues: CASSVRLPQGETQYF. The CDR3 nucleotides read TGTGCCAGCAGTGTAAGACTCCCCCAGGGAGAGACCCAGTACTTC.

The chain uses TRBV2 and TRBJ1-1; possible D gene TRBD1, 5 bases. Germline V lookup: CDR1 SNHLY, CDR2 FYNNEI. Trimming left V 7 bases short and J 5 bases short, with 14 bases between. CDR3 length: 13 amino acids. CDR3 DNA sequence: TGTGCCAGCACCACGACCGGGGGGACTGAAGCTTTCTTT. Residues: CASTTTGGTEAFF.

CDR3 amino acids: CAISESGNEKLFF. As DNA, the CDR3 is TGTGCCATCAGTGAGTCCGGGAACGAAAAACTGTTTTTT. This chain joins TRBV10-3 and TRBJ1-4; D remains ambiguous. CDR1 ENHRY and CDR2 SYGVKD come from the germline V gene. The V and J ends lost 0 bases and 8 bases respectively, with 7 bases between them. The length of the CDR3 is 13 residues.

CDR3 residues: CASSRDRGMNTEAFF. The CDR3 DNA sequence: TGTGCCAGCAGCCGGGACAGGGGCATGAACACTGAAGCTTTCTTT. The gene calls are TRBV2 and TRBJ1-1; TRBD1 aligns across 10 bases. The CDR3 totals 15 residues. Germline CDR1 reads SNHLY; CDR2 reads FYNNEI. V shed 6 bases, J shed 0 bases, and the junction held 4 bases outside the gene matches. The full variable domain, completed using reference TRBV2 and TRBJ1-1, is EPEVTQTPSHQVTQMGQEVILRCVPISNHLYFYWYRQILGQKVEFLVSFYNNEISEKSEIFDDQFSVERPDGSNFTLKIRSTKLEDSAMYFCASSRDRGMNTEAFFGQGTRLTVV.

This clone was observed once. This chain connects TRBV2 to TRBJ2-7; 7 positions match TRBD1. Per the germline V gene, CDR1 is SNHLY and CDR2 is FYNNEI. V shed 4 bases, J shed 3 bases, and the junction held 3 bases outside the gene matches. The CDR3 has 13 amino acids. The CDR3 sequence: CASSAQGRYEQYF. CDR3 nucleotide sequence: TGTGCCAGCAGTGCACAGGGGCGCTACGAGCAGTACTTC. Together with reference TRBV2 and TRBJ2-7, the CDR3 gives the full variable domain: EPEVTQTPSHQVTQMGQEVILRCVPISNHLYFYWYRQILGQKVEFLVSFYNNEISEKSEIFDDQFSVERPDGSNFTLKIRSTKLEDSAMYFCASSAQGRYEQYFGPGTRLTVT.

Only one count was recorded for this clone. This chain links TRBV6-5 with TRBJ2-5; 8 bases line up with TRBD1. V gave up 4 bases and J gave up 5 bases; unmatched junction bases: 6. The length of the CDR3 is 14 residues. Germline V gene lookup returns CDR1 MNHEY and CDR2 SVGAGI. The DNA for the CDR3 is TGTGCCAGCAGTTCGAGGACAGGGAGGGAGACCCAGTACTTC. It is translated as CASSSRTGRETQYF.

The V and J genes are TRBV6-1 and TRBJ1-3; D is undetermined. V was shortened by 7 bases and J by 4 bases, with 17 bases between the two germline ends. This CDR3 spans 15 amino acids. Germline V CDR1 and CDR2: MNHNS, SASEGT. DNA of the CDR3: TGTGCCAGCATCGAGAGGGAGGGATCGGGAAACACCATATATTTT. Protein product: CASIEREGSGNTIYF.